The 7 T cell receptor beta chains given below trace back to one sample, sequenced in a study of blood T cell repertoires in COVID-19. Produced via immunoSEQ multiplex PCR; TCRdb's table is partial and in-frame only. The table includes 300,000 to 400,000 clones, under 95% detected once. The sample was peripheral blood. The receptors were sampled from a woman younger than 30 who had recovered from COVID-19.

The chain is built from TRBV5-4 and TRBJ2-1; 9 positions match TRBD2. The CDR3 covers 15 residues. Germline CDR1 SGHNT, CDR2 YYREEE (reference sequence). With 0 bases clipped from V and 5 bases from J, the junction kept 3 bases outside the gene matches. The CDR3 loop reads CASSLGWTSDNEQFF. CDR3 coding DNA: TGTGCCAGCAGCTTGGGCTGGACTAGCGACAATGAGCAGTTCTTC.

The chain uses TRBV28 and TRBJ1-2; TRBD1 might be the D (5 bases). There are 12 residues in the CDR3. V dropped 2 bases and J dropped 5 bases, with 6 bases sitting between them. Germline V gene sequence: CDR1 MDHEN, CDR2 SYDVKM. CDR3 loop: CASSLRQYGYTF. The CDR3 DNA reads TGTGCCAGCAGTTTACGACAGTATGGCTACACCTTC.

The chain links TRBV7-9 to TRBJ2-1; the match to TRBD2 covers 11 bases. There are 15 residues in the CDR3. Germline-derived CDR1 and CDR2 are SEHNR and FQNEAQ (reference sequence). Losses at the gene ends were 5 bases for V and 4 bases for J; bases not matched to a gene: 4. CDR3 amino acids: CASSEGTSGYNEQFF. CDR3 nucleotide sequence: TGTGCCAGCAGCGAGGGGACTAGCGGATACAATGAGCAGTTCTTC.

V is TRBV6-1 and J is TRBJ2-3; weak D call: TRBD1 (5 bases). Looked up from germline, CDR1 is MNHNS and CDR2 is SASEGT. V was shortened by 2 bases and J by 3 bases, with 12 bases between the two germline ends. The CDR3 has 15 residues. As DNA, the CDR3 is TGTGCCAGCAGTGAACGGGCAGGGTGGACAGATACGCAGTATTTT. Residues: CASSERAGWTDTQYF.

The CDR3 is CSVTGGRDGYTF. CDR3 sequence (DNA): TGCAGCGTTACAGGGGGCAGGGATGGCTACACCTTC. The V gene is TRBV29-1, the J gene TRBJ1-2, with 9 bases lining up with TRBD1. In germline, CDR1 is SQVTM, CDR2 ANQGSEA. The CDR3 is 12 residues long. The V gene end was trimmed by 5 bases and the J gene end by 6 bases; junction bases not matched to a gene: 4.

The J gene is TRBJ2-2, the V gene TRBV5-4; the match to TRBD2 covers 8 bases. Germline values: CDR1 SGHNT, CDR2 YYREEE (reference sequence). V lost 5 bases to trimming and J lost 8 bases; unmatched junction nucleotides: 14. This CDR3 is built from 16 residues. This CDR3 reads CASSHDQRERGGELFF. The CDR3 nucleotides read TGTGCCAGCAGTCATGACCAGCGGGAGAGGGGTGGGGAGCTGTTTTTT.

The V gene is TRBV5-4, the J gene TRBJ2-1, with 10 bases fitting TRBD1. The germline V gene has CDR1 SGHNT and CDR2 YYREEE (reference sequence). J gave up 6 bases and V 3 bases, and 3 bases lay outside the gene matches. This CDR3 spans 14 amino acids. CDR3 residues: CASSWGDRGNEQFF. In nucleotides, the CDR3 is TGTGCCAGCAGCTGGGGGGACAGGGGCAATGAGCAGTTCTTC.